This TCR beta chain comes out of a study of vaccination and CD4 T cells after COVID-19. With respect to this clonotype: Its antigen is currently unknown.

This CDR3 is built from 12 residues. V was clipped by 0 bases and J by 11 bases, with 10 bases between them. Germline CDR1 and CDR2: WNHNN and SYGVQD (reference sequence). Sequenced with the Oncomine TCR Beta short-read assay was DNA taken from cultured CD4+ T cells. Cultures of CD4+ T cells served as the source for extracting genomic DNA. MiXCR, run by TCRdb on the PCR reads, gives a single entry per CDR3 protein. The table shows some 8,600 distinct CDR3 sequences, with about 73% occurring only once. Treatment meaning: approximately 9-day PBMC culture with coronavirus spike peptide pools or control peptides (ViraFEST assay). IL-2 at 10 IU/ml and peptide pools at 8.5 to 10 ug/ml were added to PBMCs cultured at a few million per well.

The sequence derives from a human donor who had recovered from COVID-19. V gene TRBV10-1 combines with J gene TRBJ1-1, with no clear D. Sample: CD4+ T cells from blood, cultured in vitro. CDR3 in amino acids: CASSESIGRAFF. The CDR3 DNA is TGCGCCAGCAGTGAGTCGATCGGGCGTGCTTTCTTT.